Each of the 32 T cell receptor beta chains below was sequenced from the same sample in a study of cytomegalovirus exposure and HLA in healthy donors. PCR involved 60 Vbeta and 13 Jbeta primers. Some clones are missing from TCRdb's copy, which holds only in-frame ones; the method was immunoSEQ multiplex PCR. The table shows about 120,000 clones, with about three quarters occurring only once. Sequencing was done on a sample of PBMCs. These receptor sequences come from a human donor in good health.

As concerns this clone: One junction end disagrees with the germline gene, perhaps due to a read error. Different DNA sequences within this sample yield the same CDR3. CDR3 loop: CASSWGAGGTEAFF. The CDR3 DNA is TGTGCCAGCAGCTGGGGGGCGGGGGGGACTGAAGCTTTCTTT. The chain joins TRBV4-1 to TRBJ1-1, with D perhaps TRBD1 (6 bases). The CDR3 spans 14 residues. Per the germline V gene, CDR1 is MGHRA and CDR2 is YSYEKL.

The V call is TRBV4-1, the J call TRBJ1-5, with 8 bases identical to TRBD1. Germline V gene sequence: CDR1 MGHRA, CDR2 YSYEKL. J gave up 6 bases and V 6 bases, and 13 bases lay outside the gene matches. This CDR3 comprises 16 residues. The CDR3 loop reads CASSPHIQGASQPQHF. The CDR3 DNA is TGCGCCAGCAGTCCGCACATTCAGGGGGCAAGTCAGCCCCAGCATTTT.

This chain joins TRBV19 and TRBJ2-7; 8 bases match TRBD1. The trim removed 5 bases at V and 3 bases at J, leaving 6 bases unmatched. This CDR3 region has 14 residues. Germline CDR1 reads LNHDA; CDR2 reads SQIVND (reference sequence). The CDR3 nucleotides are TGTGCCAGTAGTCTCTCCGGGACAGGCTACGAGCAGTACTTC. It yields the protein CASSLSGTGYEQYF. Drawing the rest from reference TRBV19 and TRBJ2-7, the complete variable domain is DGGITQSPKYLFRKEGQNVTLSCEQNLNHDAMYWYRQDPGQGLRLIYYSQIVNDFQKGDIAEGYSVSREKKESFPLTVTSAQKNPTAFYLCASSLSGTGYEQYFGPGTRLTVT.

The V and J genes are TRBV23-1 and TRBJ2-1, with unresolved D. TRBV23-1 is reported as an ORF; its role is uncertain. This CDR3 is 16 amino acids long. Trimming took off 2 bases at V and 0 bases at J, with 11 bases between the two ends. The CDR3 DNA reads as TGCGCCAGCAGTCAACCGACTCGCCGCTCCTACAATGAGCAGTTCTTC. This sequence encodes CASSQPTRRSYNEQFF.

There are a few counts of this clone. The chain carries TRBV19 and TRBJ1-1; D is ambiguous. CDR1 and CDR2 from the germline V gene are LNHDA and SQIVND (reference sequence). This CDR3 has 12 amino acids. Trimming took 8 bases from V and 6 from J, leaving 13 bases between them. The CDR3 region has the DNA TGTGCCAGTGAAGGTCGGGTGCCTGAAGCTTTCTTT. Translated, it gives CASEGRVPEAFF.

The chain has TRBV9 and TRBJ2-7, with 7 nucleotides matching TRBD1. Germline CDR1 is SGDLS and CDR2 is YYNGEE. V was pared by 3 bases and J by 2 bases, with 8 bases of the junction left unmatched. This CDR3 comprises 15 residues. The CDR3 bases are TGTGCCAGCAGCGCCACCGGGACAGCAGCCTACGAGCAGTACTTC. As protein: CASSATGTAAYEQYF.

This clone was observed a few times. This chain uses TRBV5-6 with TRBJ1-1; the match to TRBD1 covers 11 bases. The CDR3 loop spans 14 amino acids. Per the germline V gene, CDR1 is SGHDT and CDR2 is YYEEEE. Trimming cost V 7 bases and J 6 bases; bases outside gene matches: 8. Written as DNA, the CDR3 is TGTGCCAGCGGGGTGGGACAGGGGGTTTCTGAAGCTTTCTTT. Its translation: CASGVGQGVSEAFF.

This chain links TRBV27 with TRBJ2-7, with TRBD1 identical over 10 bases. CDR1 and CDR2 from the germline V gene are MNHEY and SMNVEV (reference sequence). V shed 7 bases and J 0 bases; nucleotides not matched to a gene: 21. CDR3 length: 20 amino acids. For the CDR3, the DNA is TGTGCCAGCATCCCTCTCCGGGGACAGGGGCCAGACCGACGCTCCTACGAGCAGTACTTC. Translation: CASIPLRGQGPDRRSYEQYF.

V and J are TRBV6-1 and TRBJ2-1; 9 bases line up with TRBD2. The CDR3 totals 15 residues. Trimming took 7 bases from V and 5 from J; bases not matched to a gene: 9. Germline V lookup: CDR1 MNHNS, CDR2 SASEGT. This CDR3 is CASTTGLASNNEQFF. The CDR3 coding sequence is TGTGCCAGCACCACAGGACTAGCGAGTAACAATGAGCAGTTCTTC.

The gene calls are TRBV19 and TRBJ2-1, with 9 bases that match TRBD2. The CDR3 sequence is 14 residues long. Germline CDR1 and CDR2: LNHDA and SQIVND (reference sequence). Trimming at V came to 6 bases and at J to 7 bases, leaving 7 bases not matched to a gene. CDR3 loop: CASRRGGANNEQFF. For the CDR3, the DNA is TGTGCCAGTAGGCGCGGGGGGGCGAATAATGAGCAGTTCTTC.

Written as DNA, the CDR3 is TGTGCCAGCAGCCTCGGACAGGGGGGAAACACCATATATTTT. This encodes CASSLGQGGNTIYF. The chain couples TRBV11-2 to TRBJ1-3, with 9 bases fitting TRBD1. Germline V gives CDR1 SGHAT, CDR2 FQNNGV. CDR3 length equals 14 residues. V lost 5 bases and J lost 4; bases outside the gene matches: 3.

V is TRBV14 and J is TRBJ1-2; a possible D gene is TRBD1 (6 bases). V dropped 1 base and J dropped 7 bases, with 19 bases sitting between them. Looked up from germline, CDR1 is SGHDN and CDR2 is FVKESK. The CDR3 runs to 16 residues. The CDR3 region is CASSQGLGLTGSGYTF. CDR3 coding DNA: TGTGCCAGCAGCCAAGGTCTAGGTTTAACAGGGAGTGGCTACACCTTC.

This chain connects TRBV7-9 to TRBJ1-1; D remains unclear. The CDR3 totals 12 residues. V was pared by 2 bases and J by 6 bases, with 7 bases between. Per germline, CDR1 SEHNR and CDR2 FQNEAQ (reference sequence). The CDR3 DNA is TGTGCCAGCAGCTTACTTGGGCCTGAAGCTTTCTTT. Translating it yields CASSLLGPEAFF.

The CDR3 loop is CASRGSLVLQETEAFF. The DNA of the CDR3 is TGTGCCAGCAGGGGTTCCTTGGTTTTACAGGAGACTGAAGCTTTCTTT. The chain joins TRBV7-9 to TRBJ1-1; D is possibly TRBD1 (5 bases). Germline V CDR1 and CDR2: SEHNR, FQNEAQ (reference sequence). CDR3 length: 16 amino acids. Trimming shortened V by 6 bases and J by 5 bases, and 22 bases separated the two germline ends.

The chain is built from TRBV5-6 and TRBJ1-2, with D unclear. The CDR3 is 16 residues long. The germline CDR1 and CDR2 sequences are SGHDT and YYEEEE. V was clipped by 4 bases and J by 4 bases, with 20 bases between them. The CDR3 reads CASSPREGRLFYGYTF. Here the CDR3 DNA reads TGTGCCAGCAGCCCGCGGGAAGGGCGTCTCTTCTATGGCTACACCTTC.

This sequence joins TRBV7-9 and TRBJ2-3; D might be TRBD2 (5 bases). V lost 5 bases, J lost 3 bases, and 18 bases lay in between. The CDR3 is made up of 16 amino acids. Germline CDR1 SEHNR, CDR2 FQNEAQ (reference sequence). This chain's CDR3 is CASSDYPADLTDTQYF. The CDR3 DNA is TGTGCCAGCAGCGACTACCCAGCGGACCTAACAGATACGCAGTATTTT.

This chain links TRBV10-1 with TRBJ2-3; possibly TRBD1 for D (5 bases). V was cut by 8 bases and J by 3 bases, with 12 bases left in between. Germline V gives CDR1 WNHNN, CDR2 SYGVQD (reference sequence). CDR3 length: 13 residues. CDR3 coding DNA: TGCGCCAGCGGGGCTGGACGGACAGATACGCAGTATTTT. Protein product: CASGAGRTDTQYF.

This chain connects TRBV5-1 to TRBJ2-5; 7 nucleotides agree with TRBD2. Germline-derived CDR1 and CDR2 are SGHRS and YFSETQ. The CDR3 contains 17 residues. Trimming at V came to 1 base and at J to 2 bases, leaving 11 bases not matched to a gene. The CDR3 sequence: CASSLSLAGEPQETQYF. The CDR3 DNA reads TGCGCCAGCAGCTTGTCGTTGGCGGGGGAGCCACAAGAGACCCAGTACTTC.

The rearrangement uses TRBV13 and TRBJ2-7, with D possibly matching TRBD2 (5 bases). Germline V gene lookup returns CDR1 PRHDT and CDR2 FYEKMQ (reference sequence). Deletions cut 7 bases from V and 5 bases from J, with 18 bases between. The CDR3 runs 14 residues. DNA of the CDR3: TGTGCCAGCACCTCCCGGGGTAGCCTCGACGAGCAGTACTTC. The encoded protein is CASTSRGSLDEQYF.

This chain uses TRBV5-4 with TRBJ1-3; possible D gene TRBD1, 5 bases. The germline gives CDR1 SGHNT, CDR2 YYREEE (reference sequence). The CDR3 consists of 15 residues. Trimming left V 0 bases short and J 3 bases short, with 10 bases between. The CDR3 reads CASSLGQQGGNTIYF. The CDR3 DNA reads TGTGCCAGCAGCTTGGGGCAGCAGGGTGGAAACACCATATATTTT.

This chain uses TRBV2 with TRBJ1-6; no firm D call. CDR1 is SNHLY, CDR2 FYNNEI, per germline. V shed 4 bases and J shed 8 bases, with 3 bases lying between them. The length of the CDR3 is 11 residues. The CDR3 nucleotides are TGTGCCAGCAGTGTCGATTCACCCCTCCACTTT. Translating it yields CASSVDSPLHF.

The chain uses TRBV15 and TRBJ1-2, with TRBD1 as a possible D gene (5 bases). Trimming removed 3 bases at V and 8 bases at J, with 16 bases between. Germline CDR1 is LNHNV and CDR2 is YYDKDF (reference sequence). The CDR3 length is 14 residues. Here the CDR3 reads CATSSGAYGDGYTF. The CDR3, as DNA: TGTGCCACCAGCAGTGGGGCGTACGGCGACGGCTACACCTTC.

The V and J genes are TRBV13 and TRBJ2-7; TRBD1 matches at 7 bases. After removal of 4 bases from V and 6 bases from J, the junction contained 6 bases not matched to a gene. This CDR3 comprises 13 residues. In germline, CDR1 is PRHDT, CDR2 FYEKMQ (reference sequence). CDR3 coding DNA: TGTGCCAGCAGCTCGGGACAGTTGGGCGAGCAGTACTTC. Translating gives CASSSGQLGEQYF.

V is TRBV7-8 and J is TRBJ1-6; D is ambiguous. V was pared by 1 base and J by 8 bases, with 9 bases between. The CDR3 is made up of 14 amino acids. The germline V gene encodes CDR1 SGHVS and CDR2 FQNEAQ. The CDR3 nucleotides read TGTGCCAGCAGCTTAGGAACGCCAGATTCACCCCTCCACTTT. Its protein is CASSLGTPDSPLHF.

The chain joins TRBV10-1 to TRBJ2-3; 8 positions match TRBD2. The CDR3 consists of 13 residues. Germline V lookup: CDR1 WNHNN, CDR2 SYGVQD (reference sequence). Trimming took 4 bases from V and 6 from J; bases not matched to a gene: 3. DNA for the CDR3: TGCGCCAGCAGTGCCCGGGGGGGGGATACGCAGTATTTT. Translation: CASSARGGDTQYF.

This CDR3 reads CASSSRTANNEKLFF. CDR3 bases: TGTGCCAGCAGCTCCCGGACAGCTAATAATGAAAAACTGTTTTTT. The V call is TRBV5-4, the J call TRBJ1-4; maybe TRBD1 (6 bases). Per germline, CDR1 SGHNT and CDR2 YYREEE (reference sequence). This CDR3 has 15 residues. The germline V and J ends were trimmed by 3 bases and 4 bases, with 13 bases remaining between them.

This clone was recorded once. The CDR3 DNA reads as TGTGCCAGCAGCCCCCCGGGACAGGGTTCTGGAAACACCATATATTTT. It is translated as CASSPPGQGSGNTIYF. The rearrangement joins TRBV5-8 to TRBJ1-3, with TRBD1 matching over 9 bases. The trim removed 4 bases at V and 1 base at J, leaving 6 bases unmatched. This CDR3 comprises 16 residues. The germline gives CDR1 SGHTS, CDR2 YDEGEE. The full variable domain, in which reference TRBV5-8 and TRBJ1-3 provide the parts outside the CDR3, is EAGVTQSPTHLIKTRGQQATLRCSPISGHTSVYWYQQALGLGLQFLLWYDEGEERNRGNFPPRFSGRQFPNYSSELNVNALELEDSALYLCASSPPGQGSGNTIYFGEGSWLTVV.

This clone turned up a few times. The gene calls are TRBV12-2 and TRBJ2-1; the table names TRBD2, a call not compared with the DNA. TRBV12-2 is designated a pseudogene. There are 16 residues in the CDR3. The CDR3 reads CASRLEALHSYNEQFF. For the CDR3, the DNA is TGTGCAAGTCGCTTAGAGGCACTACACTCCTACAATGAGCAGTTCTTC.

The CDR3 sequence: CASSPTGGEAHNEQFF. The CDR3, as DNA: TGTGCCAGCAGCCCAACAGGGGGCGAGGCGCACAATGAGCAGTTCTTC. The V and J genes are TRBV7-6 and TRBJ2-1; 9 positions match TRBD1. Germline loops: CDR1 SGHVS, CDR2 FNYEAQ. Losses at the gene ends were 5 bases for V and 5 bases for J; bases not matched to a gene: 10. This CDR3 region has 16 residues.

V usage is TRBV5-1 and J usage is TRBJ2-1; 7 nucleotides line up with TRBD1. This CDR3 has 16 amino acids. Germline assignment: CDR1 SGHRS and CDR2 YFSETQ. J was trimmed by 4 bases and V by 5 bases; bases with no gene match: 12. The CDR3, as DNA: TGCGCCAGCAGTTTGCTGACAGGGCCCAAGTACAATGAGCAGTTCTTC. Translating gives CASSLLTGPKYNEQFF.

This CDR3 is CASSIDRGTDTQYF. In nucleotides, the CDR3 is TGTGCCAGTAGTATAGACAGGGGCACAGATACGCAGTATTTT. This chain joins TRBV19 and TRBJ2-3, with D perhaps TRBD1 (5 bases). Germline values: CDR1 LNHDA, CDR2 SQIVND (reference sequence). The CDR3 loop spans 14 amino acids. V dropped 0 bases and J dropped 1 base, with 5 bases sitting between them.

This clone came up a few times. This sequence joins TRBV5-4 and TRBJ1-2; D is perhaps TRBD1 (6 bases). Germline CDR1 and CDR2: SGHNT and YYREEE (reference sequence). V was trimmed by 3 bases and J by 1 base, leaving 10 bases between them. This CDR3 is 14 amino acids long. As DNA, the CDR3 is TGTGCCAGCAGCTCGACAGGTCTTAACTATGGCTACACCTTC. Translation: CASSSTGLNYGYTF.